This T cell receptor (beta chain) was sequenced for a study of blood T cell repertoires in COVID-19. Profiling relied on immunoSEQ multiplex PCR, and the TCRdb table lists in-frame clones only, not all of them. Of some 60,000 clones listed, 70% to 90% were seen once; the top ten hold 6.5% to 7.5%. The CDR3 extends over 15 amino acids. CDR1 LNHDA and CDR2 SQIVND come from the germline V gene (reference sequence). The V segment lost 8 bases and the J segment 5 bases; nucleotides outside the gene matches: 9. The gene calls are TRBV19 and TRBJ2-5; TRBD2 matches 12 bases. The sample taken for sequencing was peripheral blood. The TCR comes from a man in his 60s with acute or convalescent COVID-19. CDR3 nucleotide sequence: TGTGCCAGTGGACCTAGCGGGGGGGCCGGGGAGACCCAGTACTTC. Its translation is CASGPSGGAGETQYF.